Each of the 3 T cell receptor beta chains below was sequenced from the same sample in a study of T cells after yellow fever vaccination. TCRdb called the 5' RACE reads again in MiXCR, with one record for every CDR3 protein. This sample has under 150,000 distinct CDR3 sequences; approximately 7.7% occur once, and the top ten carry roughly 0.73%. The material was CD4+ T cells sorted from PBMCs, obtained 5 days after the yellow fever booster vaccination. Source of these receptors: a man aged 25 to 45 who received the YFV17D yellow fever vaccine.

This clonotype has only a few counts. This chain uses TRBV27 with TRBJ2-7, with D possibly being TRBD2 (5 bases). Trimming pared 5 bases from V and 5 bases from J, leaving 13 bases between. The V gene's germline CDR1 is MNHEY and CDR2 SMNVEV (reference sequence). The CDR3 loop spans 13 amino acids. The CDR3 here is CASSPHEGNEQYF. CDR3 in DNA: TGTGCCAGCAGTCCCCATGAGGGCAACGAGCAGTACTTC.

There are a few counts of this clonotype. This chain links TRBV6-2 or TRBV6-3 with TRBJ2-7; 10 nucleotides line up with TRBD1. V was pared by 8 bases and J by 2 bases, with 9 bases of the junction left unmatched. The CDR3 runs 15 residues. CDR1 is MNHEY and CDR2 is SVGEGT in the germline V gene. For the CDR3, the DNA is TGTGCCAGCGGCCGCCGGGACAGGGGCCCCTACGAGCAGTACTTC. Protein sequence: CASGRRDRGPYEQYF.

This clonotype was seen many times. This rearrangement joins TRBV5-1 to TRBJ2-3; D uncertain. CDR1 is SGHRS and CDR2 is YFSETQ in the germline V gene. CDR3 length: 14 amino acids. Trimming removed 3 bases from V and 4 bases from J, with 12 bases in between. The CDR3 loop is CASSSGAFPDTQYF. For the CDR3, the DNA is TGCGCCAGCAGCTCGGGCGCATTCCCAGATACGCAGTATTTT.